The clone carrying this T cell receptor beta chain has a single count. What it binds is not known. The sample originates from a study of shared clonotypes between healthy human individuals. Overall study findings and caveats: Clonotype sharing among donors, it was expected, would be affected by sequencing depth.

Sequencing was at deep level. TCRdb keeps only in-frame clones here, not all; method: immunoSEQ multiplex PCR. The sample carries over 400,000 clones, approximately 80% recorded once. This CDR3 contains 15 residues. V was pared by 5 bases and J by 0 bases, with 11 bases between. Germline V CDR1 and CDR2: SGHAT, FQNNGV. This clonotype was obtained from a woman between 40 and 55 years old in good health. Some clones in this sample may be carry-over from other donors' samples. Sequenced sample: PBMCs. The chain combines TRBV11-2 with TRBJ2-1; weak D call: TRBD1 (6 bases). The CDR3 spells CASSARQDSYNEQFF. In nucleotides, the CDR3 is TGTGCCAGCAGCGCCCGACAGGACTCCTACAATGAGCAGTTCTTC. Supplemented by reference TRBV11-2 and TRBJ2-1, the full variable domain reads EAGVAQSPRYKIIEKRQSVAFWCNPISGHATLYWYQQILGQGPKLLIQFQNNGVVDDSQLPKDRFSAERLKGVDSTLKIQPAKLEDSAVYLCASSARQDSYNEQFFGPGTRLTVL.